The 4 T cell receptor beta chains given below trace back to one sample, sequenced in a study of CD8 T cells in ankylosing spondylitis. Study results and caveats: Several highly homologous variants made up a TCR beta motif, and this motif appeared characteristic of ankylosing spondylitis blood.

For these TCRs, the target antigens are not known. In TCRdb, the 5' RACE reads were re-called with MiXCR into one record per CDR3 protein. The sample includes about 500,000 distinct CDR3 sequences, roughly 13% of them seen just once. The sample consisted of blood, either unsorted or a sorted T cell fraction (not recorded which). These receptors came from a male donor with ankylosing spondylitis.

CDR3 DNA: TGTGCCAGCAGCGTTACTAGCGGGAGTTGGGATACGCAGTATTTT. The encoded protein is CASSVTSGSWDTQYF. The rearrangement joins TRBV6-5 to TRBJ2-3, with 11 bases aligning to TRBD2. V gave up 6 bases and J gave up 6 bases; unmatched junction bases: 8. CDR3 length: 15 amino acids. CDR1 is MNHEY, CDR2 SVGAGI, per germline.

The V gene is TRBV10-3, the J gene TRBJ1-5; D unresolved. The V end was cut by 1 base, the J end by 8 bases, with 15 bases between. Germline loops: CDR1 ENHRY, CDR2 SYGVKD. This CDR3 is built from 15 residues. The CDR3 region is CAISEFSGKREPQHF. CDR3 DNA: TGTGCCATCAGTGAGTTTTCAGGTAAACGCGAGCCCCAGCATTTT.

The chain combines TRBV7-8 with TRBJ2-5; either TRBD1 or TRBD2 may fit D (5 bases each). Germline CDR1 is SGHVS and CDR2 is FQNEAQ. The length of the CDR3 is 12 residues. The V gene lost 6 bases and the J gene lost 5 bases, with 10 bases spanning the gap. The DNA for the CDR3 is TGTGCCAGCAGGAGAGGGGTCGAGACCCAGTACTTC. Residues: CASRRGVETQYF.

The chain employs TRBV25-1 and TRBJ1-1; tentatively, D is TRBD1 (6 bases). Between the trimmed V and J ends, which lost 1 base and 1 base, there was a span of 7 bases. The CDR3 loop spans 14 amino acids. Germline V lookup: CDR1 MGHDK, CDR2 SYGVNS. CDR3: CASSESGENTEAFF. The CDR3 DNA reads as TGTGCCAGCAGTGAATCAGGGGAGAACACTGAAGCTTTCTTT.